What follows are 32 T cell receptor beta chains derived from one specimen sequenced in a study of blood T cells in healthy people across ages. The use of a sample-barcoded 5' primer and a J-beta primer mix characterized a second PCR of 7 to 11 cycles. TCRdb re-analysed the 5' RACE reads in MiXCR, keeping a single row per CDR3 protein. The table includes 1.5 million to 2 million distinct CDR3 sequences, about 28% detected once. What was sequenced was blood. Receptors originate from a woman in her twenties or thirties in good health.

V gene TRBV7-9 combines with J gene TRBJ2-4; weak D call: TRBD1 (7 bases). Germline V gene data show CDR1 as SEHNR and CDR2 as FQNEAQ (reference sequence). The CDR3 runs to 15 residues. The germline V and J ends were trimmed by 7 bases and 13 bases, with 26 bases remaining between them. DNA for the CDR3: TGTGCCAGCACCCCAGGAGGGGGACAGTACAATGAGCAGTACTTC. Amino acid sequence: CASTPGGGQYNEQYF.

This clonotype was observed at least ten times. The rearrangement joins TRBV29-1 to TRBJ2-7; perhaps TRBD1 as D (7 bases). From germline, CDR1 is SQVTM and CDR2 ANQGSEA. CDR3 length: 14 amino acids. Trimming took off 7 bases at V and 6 bases at J, with 22 bases between the two ends. The CDR3 spells CSDGRAGQLGEQYF. The CDR3 bases are TGCAGCGATGGACGGGCGGGACAGTTGGGCGAGCAGTACTTC.

This clonotype was recorded once. The chain couples TRBV25-1 to TRBJ2-2; maybe TRBD1 (6 bases). Germline V CDR1 and CDR2: MGHDK, SYGVNS. V lost 4 bases to trimming and J lost 5 bases, with 14 bases between them. The CDR3 spans 15 residues. In DNA, the CDR3 is TGTGCCAGCAGTGCTGGACAGTGGGCAACCGGGGAGCTGTTTTTT. Amino acid sequence: CASSAGQWATGELFF.

This clonotype was picked up many times. The rearrangement links TRBV11-3 to TRBJ2-5, with 12 bases fitting TRBD1. CDR3 length equals 15 residues. Germline assignment: CDR1 SGHNT and CDR2 YENEEA. With V trimmed by 5 bases and J by 4 bases, 5 bases remained unmatched. CDR3 sequence reads: CASSRGQGARETQYF. CDR3 in DNA: TGTGCCAGCAGCCGGGGACAGGGGGCAAGAGAGACCCAGTACTTC.

This clonotype was observed a few times. The V gene is TRBV6-1, the J gene TRBJ1-6; tentatively, D is TRBD1 (5 bases). Trimming took off 7 bases at V and 9 bases at J, with 13 bases between the two ends. Germline assignment: CDR1 MNHNS and CDR2 SASEGT. The length of the CDR3 is 13 residues. The chain's CDR3 is CASNKGLSSPLHF. The DNA for the CDR3 is TGTGCCAGCAACAAGGGGCTGAGTTCACCCCTCCACTTT.

About this clonotype itself: A much larger clone differs by one base, so this may be a read error. The rearrangement uses TRBV29-1 and TRBJ2-3; D is perhaps TRBD2 (6 bases). The V gene's germline CDR1 is SQVTM and CDR2 ANQGSEA. V shed 6 bases and J shed 4 bases, with 14 bases lying between them. CDR3 length: 13 amino acids. The CDR3 sequence is CSVLAARADTQYF. DNA for the CDR3: TGCAGCGTATTAGCGGCGAGAGCAGATACGCAGTATTTT.

With respect to this clonotype: This may come from a read error, since a much larger clone is one base off. This chain links TRBV28 with TRBJ2-7; D ambiguous. The CDR3 is made up of 12 amino acids. Germline-derived CDR1 and CDR2 are MDHEN and SYDVKM. The CDR3 spells CVSSWRFGEQYF. CDR3 nucleotides: TGTGTCAGCAGTTGGCGCTTTGGCGAGCAGTACTTC. The entire variable domain, with the rest obtained from reference TRBV28 and TRBJ2-7, is as follows: DVKVTQSSRYLVKRTGEKVFLECVQDMDHENMFWYRQDPGLGLRLIYFSYDVKMKEKGDIPEGYSVSREKKERFSLILESASTNQTSMYLCVSSWRFGEQYFGPGTRLTVT.

The CDR3 DNA is TGTGCCAGCTGTACTAGCGGCGGTGAGCAGTTCTTC. Its protein is CASCTSGGEQFF. The chain employs TRBV2 and TRBJ2-1; 8 bases match TRBD2. The junction had 6 bases not matched to a gene; V was cut back by 8 bases and J by 9 bases. Germline V gene sequence: CDR1 SNHLY, CDR2 FYNNEI. The CDR3 has 12 residues.

The gene calls are TRBV6-5 and TRBJ1-2; D is ambiguous. This CDR3 region has 12 residues. CDR1 and CDR2 from the germline V gene are MNHEY and SVGAGI. V lost 7 bases to trimming and J lost 9 bases, with 15 bases between them. The CDR3 bases are TGTGCCAGCACCATGGACCTGTACCGCTACACCTTC. Amino acids: CASTMDLYRYTF.

V gene TRBV11-2 combines with J gene TRBJ2-7; 9 bases agree with TRBD1. The germline V gene has CDR1 SGHAT and CDR2 FQNNGV. The CDR3 consists of 16 residues. Trimming removed 5 bases from V and 4 bases from J; junction bases left unmatched: 12. The CDR3 reads CASSLRPGQGRYEQYF. The CDR3 nucleotides read TGTGCCAGCAGCCTTCGTCCGGGACAGGGTAGATACGAGCAGTACTTC.

This clonotype was found once. The rearrangement joins TRBV12-5 to TRBJ2-2; D unclear. Germline lookup yields CDR1 LGHNT and CDR2 FRNRAP. V was pared by 2 bases and J by 1 base, with 5 bases between. The CDR3 runs 14 residues. The CDR3 sequence is CASGLTGNTGELFF. CDR3 in DNA: TGTGCTAGTGGTTTGACCGGGAACACCGGGGAGCTGTTTTTT. The variable domain in full, completed from reference TRBV12-5 and TRBJ2-2, reads DARVTQTPRHKVTEMGQEVTMRCQPILGHNTVFWYRQTMMQGLELLAYFRNRAPLDDSGMPKDRFSAEMPDATLATLKIQPSEPRDSAVYFCASGLTGNTGELFFGEGSRLTVL.

This chain connects TRBV6-2 or TRBV6-3 to TRBJ2-7, with a weak D call TRBD1 (8 bases). This CDR3 contains 19 residues. Trimming removed 7 bases from V and 3 bases from J, with 31 bases in between. The germline V gene encodes CDR1 MNHEY and CDR2 SVGEGT. The CDR3 protein is CASIIHRDRLPSGFYEQYF. The CDR3, as DNA: TGTGCCAGCATTATTCACCGGGACAGGCTCCCTAGCGGCTTCTACGAGCAGTACTTC.

The CDR3 bases are TGCAGTGCTAGGGCTAGCGGGCGAGGAGGGAATGAGCAGTTCTTC. As protein: CSARASGRGGNEQFF. V is TRBV20-1 and J is TRBJ2-1; TRBD2 aligns across 8 bases. J lost 7 bases, V lost 3 bases, and 11 bases had no gene match. The germline V gene has CDR1 DFQATT and CDR2 SNEGSKA (reference sequence). The CDR3 totals 15 residues.

The rearrangement uses TRBV4-2 and TRBJ2-7, with 8 bases lining up with TRBD2. V lost 5 bases, J lost 3 bases, and 9 bases stayed unmatched. This CDR3 is 15 amino acids long. Germline V gives CDR1 LGHNA, CDR2 YNFKEQ. CDR3 bases: TGTGCCAGCAGCGAACCTCAGCGGGGGTTCTACGAGCAGTACTTC. As protein: CASSEPQRGFYEQYF.

This clonotype was seen a handful of times. This could be a read error, since a much larger clone is one nucleotide away. The chain couples TRBV7-2 to TRBJ2-1, with a weak D call TRBD2 (6 bases). The germline V and J ends were trimmed by 5 bases and 6 bases, with 17 bases remaining between them. CDR1 and CDR2 from the germline V gene are SGHTA and FQGNSA. The CDR3 consists of 15 residues. The CDR3 region has the DNA TGTGCCAGCAGCAAGGGACTCCAGGGAAGCAATGAGCAGTTCTTC. As protein: CASSKGLQGSNEQFF. Full variable domain (remainder filled in from reference TRBV7-2 and TRBJ2-1): GAGVSQSPSNKVTEKGKDVELRCDPISGHTALYWYRQSLGQGLEFLIYFQGNSAPDKSGLPSDRFSAERTGGSVSTLTIQRTQQEDSAVYLCASSKGLQGSNEQFFGPGTRLTVL.

This clonotype was counted only a few times. This sequence joins TRBV4-2 and TRBJ2-3; TRBD2 might be the D (5 bases). The CDR3 has 16 amino acids. Germline V CDR1 and CDR2: LGHNA, YNFKEQ. Trimming shortened V by 4 bases and J by 6 bases, and 20 bases separated the two germline ends. The CDR3 bases are TGTGCCAGCAGCCTCCGGTGGCTAGCCGGCATGGATACGCAGTATTTT. It encodes CASSLRWLAGMDTQYF.

This clonotype was counted a single time. J is TRBJ1-2 and V is TRBV9; 7 bases align to TRBD1. J lost 4 bases, V lost 5 bases, and 11 bases had no gene match. This CDR3 comprises 15 residues. Germline CDR1 SGDLS, CDR2 YYNGEE. As DNA, the CDR3 is TGTGCCAGCAGTCAGATGAGACAGGGAGGCTATGGCTACACCTTC. Translation gives CASSQMRQGGYGYTF.

The rearrangement links TRBV7-8 to TRBJ2-1; 7 bases are a match to TRBD1. The CDR3 contains 15 residues. Looked up from germline, CDR1 is SGHVS and CDR2 is FQNEAQ. J was trimmed by 10 bases and V by 1 base; bases with no gene match: 10. The DNA for the CDR3 is TGTGCCAGCAGCTTAGGAGGCAGGGGGTCGGGGGAGCAGTTCTTC. Translated: CASSLGGRGSGEQFF. The entire variable domain, with the rest obtained from reference TRBV7-8 and TRBJ2-1, is as follows: GAGVSQSPRYKVAKRGQDVALRCDPISGHVSLFWYQQALGQGPEFLTYFQNEAQLDKSGLPSDRFFAERPEGSVSTLKIQRTQQEDSAVYLCASSLGGRGSGEQFFGPGTRLTVL.

This clonotype was picked up many times. In DNA, the CDR3 is TGTGCCAGCAGGACAGTTCAAGAGACCCAGTACTTC. It yields the protein CASRTVQETQYF. This chain uses TRBV28 with TRBJ2-5; maybe TRBD1 (5 bases). Germline CDR1 and CDR2: MDHEN and SYDVKM. The V gene lost 6 bases and the J gene lost 2 bases, with 7 bases spanning the gap. The CDR3 has 12 amino acids.

This clonotype was picked up a small number of times. The chain couples TRBV25-1 to TRBJ1-2; D is perhaps TRBD1 (6 bases). This CDR3 has 18 residues. The germline gives CDR1 MGHDK, CDR2 SYGVNS. The germline V and J ends were trimmed by 0 bases and 4 bases, with 21 bases remaining between them. The DNA of the CDR3 is TGTGCCAGCAGTGAATATAAATTAGGGCAGGGGAACCCCTATGGCTACACCTTC. It translates to CASSEYKLGQGNPYGYTF.

This clonotype was counted many times. The chain employs TRBV20-1 and TRBJ1-2, with 10 bases matching TRBD1. V was pared by 5 bases and J by 7 bases, with 13 bases of the junction left unmatched. The germline CDR1 and CDR2 sequences are DFQATT and SNEGSKA (reference sequence). CDR3 length: 15 amino acids. CDR3 loop: CSARGETGGLGGYTF. The CDR3 DNA is TGCAGTGCTCGAGGAGAGACAGGGGGCTTAGGTGGCTACACCTTC.

This clonotype was picked up a small number of times. The chain uses TRBV11-2 and TRBJ2-1; D ambiguous. This CDR3 is built from 17 residues. Between the trimmed V and J ends, which lost 5 bases and 5 bases, there was a span of 22 bases. Germline V CDR1 and CDR2: SGHAT, FQNNGV. The DNA of the CDR3 is TGTGCCAGCAGCCATGGGCCCAGGCTCCCAAGGGACAATGAGCAGTTCTTC. This gives the protein CASSHGPRLPRDNEQFF.

The genes are TRBV6-2 or TRBV6-3 and TRBJ2-3; possible D gene TRBD1, 5 bases. Between the trimmed V and J ends, which lost 6 bases and 6 bases, there was a span of 31 bases. This CDR3 is built from 19 residues. The germline V gene has CDR1 MNHEY and CDR2 SVGEGT. In DNA form, the CDR3 reads TGTGCCAGCAGCCCTACTAAGCCGTCGACGGTAGGGGTCAGGGATACGCAGTATTTT. Its protein is CASSPTKPSTVGVRDTQYF.

The table lists this clonotype with a few counts. V is TRBV28 and J is TRBJ2-1, with D perhaps matching TRBD2 (5 bases). The CDR3 runs to 16 residues. V lost 6 bases and J lost 9, with 24 bases in between. CDR1 and CDR2 from the germline V gene are MDHEN and SYDVKM. CDR3 coding DNA: TGTGCCAGCAGCCCCGCGGACCAAGGAGGTCCTCGTGAGCAGTTCTTC. This gives the protein CASSPADQGGPREQFF.

CDR3 protein: CASSVEGGEGNTIYF. CDR3 nucleotides: TGTGCCAGCAGCGTAGAGGGGGGCGAAGGAAACACCATATATTTT. The V and J genes are TRBV9 and TRBJ1-3, with D maybe TRBD1 (6 bases). Germline V gene sequence: CDR1 SGDLS, CDR2 YYNGEE. V lost 0 bases to trimming and J lost 4 bases, with 11 bases between them. CDR3 length: 15 amino acids.

This chain uses TRBV29-1 with TRBJ1-3; TRBD1 might be the D (6 bases). The CDR3 covers 13 residues. Germline loops: CDR1 SQVTM, CDR2 ANQGSEA. Deletions cut 2 bases from V and 6 bases from J, with 11 bases between. Here the CDR3 DNA reads TGCAGCGTTGAAAAGGGGGTTGAAAACACCATATATTTT. It translates to CSVEKGVENTIYF.

CDR3 in amino acids: CASSSTRHPGGGELFF. CDR3 bases: TGTGCCAGCAGTTCGACTAGGCACCCAGGGGGCGGGGAGCTGTTTTTT. The chain joins TRBV12-3 or TRBV12-4 to TRBJ2-2, with TRBD1 as a possible D gene (7 bases). V shed 4 bases and J shed 7 bases, with 19 bases lying between them. This CDR3 is 16 amino acids long.

This clonotype was seen a handful of times. Sequence at one end of the junction differs from germline and may be a read error. V gene TRBV10-3 combines with J gene TRBJ2-4; D is perhaps TRBD2 (6 bases). The germline V gene encodes CDR1 ENHRY and CDR2 SYGVKD. The CDR3 consists of 15 residues. For the CDR3, the DNA is TGTGCCATCAGTGAGTCGAAACTAGCCAAAAACGTTCAGTACTTC. Protein: CAISESKLAKNVQYF.

This chain joins TRBV10-3 and TRBJ2-5; D could derive from TRBD1 or TRBD2 (5 bases each). The germline V gene has CDR1 ENHRY and CDR2 SYGVKD. The CDR3 spans 14 residues. The V gene lost 8 bases and the J gene lost 3 bases, with 16 bases spanning the gap. The CDR3 region has the DNA TGTGCCATCGGGCGGCCGGGGCTCGAAGAGACCCAGTACTTC. Translating gives CAIGRPGLEETQYF.

This clonotype was seen ten or more times. The CDR3 protein is CSGTGDGYHGYTF. The CDR3 DNA follows: TGCAGCGGGACGGGAGATGGGTATCATGGCTACACCTTC. The chain employs TRBV29-1 and TRBJ1-2; D is unresolved. Germline V gives CDR1 SQVTM, CDR2 ANQGSEA. CDR3 length equals 13 residues. Deletions cut 7 bases from V and 6 bases from J, with 18 bases between.

This clonotype was recorded many times. This rearrangement joins TRBV5-1 to TRBJ2-1; maybe TRBD2 (6 bases). Trimming pared 5 bases from V and 10 bases from J, leaving 19 bases between. This CDR3 has 14 residues. The germline V gene has CDR1 SGHRS and CDR2 YFSETQ. This CDR3 reads CASRDGGSGKEQFF. The CDR3 region has the DNA TGCGCCAGCAGAGATGGGGGGAGTGGAAAGGAGCAGTTCTTC.

The J gene is TRBJ2-7, the V gene TRBV6-2 or TRBV6-3, with D unresolved. V lost 7 bases, J lost 2 bases, and 12 bases lay in between. Germline CDR1 and CDR2: MNHEY and SVGEGT. This CDR3 spans 13 amino acids. The CDR3 spells CASTPAGTYEQYF. The CDR3 DNA reads TGTGCCAGCACTCCGGCTGGAACCTACGAGCAGTACTTC.